The clone carrying this T cell receptor (beta chain) was seen once. The entry originates in a study of blood T cell repertoires in COVID-19. Study as a whole: T cells, B-cell-depleted T cells, or PBMCs supplied cDNA or gDNA.

Sequencing used immunoSEQ multiplex PCR; TCRdb keeps in-frame clones, though not all of them. The repertoire holds tens of thousands of clones, approximately 87% seen once, with less than 7% in the top ten. The sequence derives from a man aged 55-75 years with active or convalescent COVID-19. Sample: peripheral blood.

The CDR3 region is CASKVTDEFEAFF. Written as DNA, the CDR3 is TGTGCCAGCAAGGTGACAGATGAATTTGAAGCTTTCTTT. This rearrangement joins TRBV2 to TRBJ1-1, with D tentatively TRBD1 (5 bases). Germline CDR1 SNHLY, CDR2 FYNNEI. This CDR3 comprises 13 residues. V lost 7 bases, J lost 7 bases, and 16 bases lay in between.